The rows below give T cell receptor beta chains drawn from one sample of a study of graft-versus-host responses after intestinal transplantation. Repertoires were generated with immunoSEQ multiplex PCR, while TCRdb's copy carries only in-frame clones and drops some. The sample records about 15,000 clones, 35% to 40% being singletons. The source was alloreactive CD8+ T cells from a mixed lymphocyte reaction culture, collected before intestinal transplant. The receptors here all came from a human patient who received an intestinal transplant. Both conserved end residues are part of each CDR3. D genes are given only for firm matches. Part of the rows lack a size; the others show once, few, many or a class for expanded clones.

J,D,V,size,CDR3,DNA
TRBJ2-1,NA,TRBV27,few,CASSPSNNEQFF,TGTGCCAGCAGTCCTTCTAACAATGAGCAGTTCTTC
TRBJ1-1,TRBD1,TRBV6-1,NA,CASSEDRGLNTEAFF,TGTGCCAGCAGTGAGGACAGGGGGCTGAACACTGAAGCTTTCTTT
TRBJ1-4,TRBD1,TRBV6-5,few,CASSYYRGDEKLFF,TGTGCCAGCAGTTATTACAGGGGGGATGAAAAACTGTTTTTT
TRBJ2-1,NA,TRBV4-1,NA,CASSQDAGGDNEQFF,TGCGCCAGCAGCCAAGATGCCGGGGGTGACAATGAGCAGTTCTTC
TRBJ2-1,TRBD2,TRBV4-1,NA,CASSQGLGPGRDEQFF,TGCGCCAGCAGCCAAGGTCTCGGTCCGGGGAGGGATGAGCAGTTCTTC
TRBJ1-5,TRBD1,TRBV30,NA,CAWEPGQNQPQHF,TGTGCCTGGGAGCCGGGACAGAATCAGCCCCAGCATTTT
TRBJ2-7,NA,TRBV6-6,few,CASSYDTYEQYF,TGTGCCAGCAGTTACGACACCTACGAGCAGTACTTC
TRBJ2-7,NA,TRBV27,once,CASSLSIGGYEQYF,TGTGCCAGCAGTTTATCGATCGGAGGGTACGAGCAGTACTTC
TRBJ2-7,TRBD1,TRBV27,NA,CASSLGTVYEQYF,TGTGCCAGCAGTTTGGGGACAGTCTACGAGCAGTACTTC
TRBJ2-1,TRBD2,TRBV30,NA,CAWKPGGPYNEQFF,TGTGCCTGGAAGCCGGGAGGGCCCTACAATGAGCAGTTCTTC
TRBJ2-1,TRBD2,TRBV29-1,NA,CSVVLAGDNEQFF,TGCAGCGTTGTACTAGCGGGGGACAATGAGCAGTTCTTC
TRBJ2-5,NA,TRBV5-4,NA,CASSLGLGAQETQYF,TGTGCCAGCAGCTTGGGCCTGGGGGCCCAAGAGACCCAGTACTTC
TRBJ2-2,NA,TRBV6-5,medium-sized,CASSLVDRRTGELFF,TGTGCCAGCAGTCTCGTCGACAGGCGCACCGGGGAGCTGTTTTTT
TRBJ2-7,NA,TRBV13,NA,CASSFQGSSYEQYF,TGTGCCAGCAGCTTTCAGGGTTCTTCCTACGAGCAGTACTTC
TRBJ2-7,TRBD2,TRBV28,once,CASSLSGTPYEQYF,TGTGCCAGCAGTTTAAGCGGGACCCCCTACGAGCAGTACTTC
TRBJ2-2,TRBD2,TRBV30,NA,CAWSGIAGGKWRAGELFF,TGTGCCTGGAGTGGTATAGCGGGAGGAAAGTGGAGGGCCGGGGAGCTGTTTTTT
TRBJ2-7,TRBD1,TRBV11-2,NA,CASSFGTAYEQYF,TGTGCCAGCAGCTTCGGGACAGCCTACGAGCAGTACTTC
TRBJ2-7,NA,TRBV7-2,NA,CASRPTGSYEQYF,TGTGCCAGCAGGCCTACAGGGTCCTACGAGCAGTACTTC
TRBJ2-7,NA,TRBV7-9,few,CASSLAQNEQYF,TGTGCCAGCAGCTTAGCACAGAACGAGCAGTACTTC
TRBJ2-7,TRBD1,TRBV19,NA,CASSIAPPGQGYYEQYF,TGTGCCAGTAGTATAGCGCCTCCGGGACAGGGCTACTACGAGCAGTACTTC
TRBJ2-7,NA,TRBV6-1,NA,CASSEGAPPYEQYF,TGTGCCAGCAGTGAGGGGGCCCCCCCCTACGAGCAGTACTTC
TRBJ2-5,NA,TRBV7-8,NA,CASSSPPRGEETQYF,TGTGCCAGCAGCTCGCCCCCTCGCGGAGAAGAGACCCAGTACTTC
TRBJ2-2,NA,TRBV5-6,NA,CASSPETANTGELFF,TGTGCCAGCAGCCCGGAGACAGCGAACACCGGGGAGCTGTTTTTT
TRBJ1-3,NA,TRBV4-3,NA,CASSQDLSSGNTIYF,TGCGCCAGCAGCCAAGATCTGAGCTCTGGAAACACCATATATTTT
TRBJ2-5,TRBD1,TRBV7-9,NA,CASSLVGFVAGGETQYF,TGTGCCAGCAGCTTAGTAGGATTTGTAGCAGGGGGAGAGACCCAGTACTTC
TRBJ1-3,NA,TRBV2,medium-sized,CASAPGYGNTIYF,TGTGCCAGCGCTCCAGGGTACGGAAACACCATATATTTT
TRBJ2-1,TRBD2,TRBV27,NA,CASNRRGLAGEFGSYNEQFF,TGTGCCAGCAACCGACGCGGACTAGCGGGAGAGTTTGGGTCCTACAATGAGCAGTTCTTC
TRBJ2-7,TRBD1,TRBV5-1,few,CASSWTGYSYEQYF,TGCGCCAGCAGCTGGACAGGGTACTCCTACGAGCAGTACTTC
TRBJ1-2,TRBD1,TRBV5-1,NA,CASSGFYRGYYGYTF,TGCGCCAGCAGCGGCTTCTACAGGGGGTACTATGGCTACACCTTC
TRBJ2-1,TRBD2,TRBV11-3,few,CASSFSSGGNEQFF,TGTGCCAGCAGCTTTTCCAGCGGGGGCAATGAGCAGTTCTTC
TRBJ2-4,NA,TRBV30,NA,CAWSGDEGIQYF,TGTGCCTGGAGCGGAGACGAGGGCATTCAGTACTTC
TRBJ1-1,TRBD1,TRBV10-2,few,CASTSDRDRVTEAFF,TGCGCCAGCACTTCAGATCGGGACAGGGTCACTGAAGCTTTCTTT
TRBJ2-1,TRBD2,TRBV2,NA,CASRGGYNEQFF,TGTGCCAGCAGGGGAGGGTACAATGAGCAGTTCTTC
TRBJ2-7,TRBD2,TRBV7-9,NA,CASASGSYEQYF,TGTGCCAGCGCTAGCGGAAGTTACGAGCAGTACTTC
TRBJ2-3,TRBD2,TRBV30,NA,CAWGAVSGADTQYF,TGTGCCTGGGGGGCGGTTAGCGGGGCAGATACGCAGTATTTT
TRBJ2-7,NA,TRBV6-1,NA,CASSSRTAYEQYF,TGTGCCAGCAGTTCCCGGACTGCTTACGAGCAGTACTTC
TRBJ2-7,NA,TRBV27,NA,CASSLTATYEQYF,TGTGCCAGCAGTTTAACAGCCACCTACGAGCAGTACTTC
TRBJ1-1,NA,TRBV7-9,NA,CASSLDGAEAFF,TGTGCCAGCAGCTTAGACGGGGCTGAAGCTTTCTTT
TRBJ2-7,NA,TRBV15,medium-sized,CATSRFEGYEQYF,TGTGCCACCAGCCGCTTTGAGGGTTACGAGCAGTACTTC
TRBJ2-1,TRBD2,TRBV6-5,NA,CASSYGGGSEQFF,TGTGCCAGCAGTTACGGGGGAGGGAGTGAGCAGTTCTTC
TRBJ2-3,NA,TRBV28,medium-sized,CASSLRVSLTDTQYF,TGTGCCAGCAGTTTACGGGTTAGTCTCACAGATACGCAGTATTTT
TRBJ2-7,NA,TRBV30,NA,CAWSDSYEQYF,TGTGCCTGGAGTGACAGCTACGAGCAGTACTTC
TRBJ2-2,TRBD1,TRBV10-1,NA,CASSEDRGHYTGELFF,TGCGCCAGCAGTGAAGACAGGGGGCATTACACCGGGGAGCTGTTTTTT
TRBJ2-5,NA,TRBV2,NA,CASSDPRFQETQYF,TGTGCCAGCAGTGATCCCCGGTTCCAAGAGACCCAGTACTTC
TRBJ1-2,TRBD1,TRBV7-2,NA,CASSVRDRGIGGYTF,TGTGCCAGCAGCGTAAGGGACAGGGGAATAGGTGGCTACACCTTC
TRBJ2-7,TRBD1,TRBV29-1,once,CSVLTGGRYEQYF,TGCAGCGTTTTAACAGGGGGAAGGTACGAGCAGTACTTC
TRBJ2-7,TRBD1,TRBV29-1,NA,CSVIGVPGQQYEQYF,TGCAGCGTTATTGGCGTACCGGGACAGCAGTACGAGCAGTACTTC
TRBJ2-3,TRBD2,TRBV9,many,CASSTTISGSGDTQYF,TGTGCCAGCAGCACAACTATTAGCGGGAGCGGGGATACGCAGTATTTT
TRBJ2-7,TRBD2,TRBV4-1,NA,CASSPRTSASYEQYF,TGCGCCAGCAGCCCGCGGACTAGCGCCTCCTACGAGCAGTACTTC
TRBJ2-3,TRBD1,TRBV4-3,few,CASSPSVGTGDDTQYF,TGCGCCAGCAGCCCTAGCGTCGGGACAGGAGACGATACGCAGTATTTT
TRBJ2-2,NA,TRBV19,few,CASSIGTANTGELFF,TGTGCCAGTAGTATAGGTACGGCGAACACCGGGGAGCTGTTTTTT
TRBJ2-7,NA,TRBV10-3,few,CAISHSSYEQYF,TGTGCCATCAGTCACAGCTCCTACGAGCAGTACTTC
TRBJ2-7,TRBD1,TRBV7-8,NA,CASSLGGTDDEQYF,TGTGCCAGCAGCTTAGGAGGGACAGACGACGAGCAGTACTTC
TRBJ2-5,TRBD1,TRBV5-3,NA,CARSRDRALQGETQYF,TGTGCCAGAAGCAGGGACAGGGCGCTTCAGGGGGAGACCCAGTACTTC
TRBJ2-5,NA,TRBV18,NA,CASSPSGNPETQYF,TGTGCCAGCTCACCCTCAGGGAACCCAGAGACCCAGTACTTC
TRBJ1-5,NA,TRBV4-1,medium-sized,CASSQWEGNQPQHF,TGCGCCAGCAGCCAATGGGAGGGCAATCAGCCCCAGCATTTT
TRBJ1-5,TRBD1,TRBV2,NA,CASKDRGHQPQHF,TGTGCCAGCAAGGACAGGGGGCATCAGCCCCAGCATTTT
TRBJ2-7,NA,TRBV4-1,once,CASSQGAYEQYF,TGCGCCAGCAGTCAAGGGGCGTACGAGCAGTACTTC